This paragraph covers one T cell receptor beta chain sequence. Time point described: peripheral blood 6 weeks after treatment start. Germline CDR1 and CDR2: MGHRA and YSYEKL. The CDR3 consists of 15 residues. V was clipped by 4 bases and J by 3 bases; unmatched bases: 7. This table comes from immunoSEQ multiplex PCR, and its TCRdb copy is limited to in-frame clones, with some not included. The sample carries nearly 50,000 clones, about 85% recorded once. This specimen belongs to a study of PD-L1 blockade in urothelial cancer. Across the study: After treatment start, blood was analyzed at 3 weeks (second dose) and at 6 weeks. Typically, measured as a median, blood samples had approximately 130,000 T cells.

The sample in question was PBMCs, obtained around atezolizumab (anti-PD-L1) treatment. This chain connects TRBV4-1 to TRBJ2-5; TRBD1 agrees at 8 bases. This TCR was sampled from a man aged 50 or older with urothelial cancer. Written as DNA, the CDR3 is TGCGCCAGCAGCCCGGGACAGGCGGATGAAGAGACCCAGTACTTC. Protein product: CASSPGQADEETQYF.